The T cell receptor (beta chain) described here comes from a study of blood T cell repertoires in COVID-19. Background on the study: Samples representing acute and convalescent COVID-19 were sourced from the United States, Italy and Spain. Sources were T cells, B-cell-depleted T cells, or PBMCs; the material itself was cDNA or gDNA.

The length of the CDR3 is 15 residues. The trim removed 4 bases at V and 3 bases at J, leaving 6 bases unmatched. CDR1 and CDR2 (germline): LGHDT, YNNKEL (reference sequence). Authors' methods: For nucleated cells, counts were estimated from reference gene primer amplification. Profiled with immunoSEQ multiplex PCR; TCRdb holds only in-frame clones, not every one. The V and J calls and clone size were taken over from that table, and D and trimming were inferred from the DNA. The top ten hold approximately 3.6% of the sample, which has around 140,000 clones, roughly 80% seen once. Specimen: peripheral blood. The V and J genes are TRBV3-1 (or the pseudogene TRBV3-2) and TRBJ2-3; 8 bases are a match to TRBD2. The sequence came from a man in his 70s who had recovered from COVID-19. The CDR3 loop reads CASSRVSGGTDTQYF. CDR3 bases: TGTGCCAGCAGCCGGGTCTCGGGGGGGACAGATACGCAGTATTTT.